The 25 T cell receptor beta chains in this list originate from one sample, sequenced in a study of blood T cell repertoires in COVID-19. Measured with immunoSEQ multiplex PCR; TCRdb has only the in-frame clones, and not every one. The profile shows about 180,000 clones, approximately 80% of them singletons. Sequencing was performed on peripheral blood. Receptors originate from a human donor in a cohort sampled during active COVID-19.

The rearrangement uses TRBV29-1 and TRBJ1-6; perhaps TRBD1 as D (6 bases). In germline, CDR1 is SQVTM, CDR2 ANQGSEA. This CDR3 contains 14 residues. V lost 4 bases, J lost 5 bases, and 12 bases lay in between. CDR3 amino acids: CSVVRQGNNSPLHF. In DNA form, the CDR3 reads TGCAGCGTTGTGAGGCAGGGGAATAATTCACCCCTCCACTTT.

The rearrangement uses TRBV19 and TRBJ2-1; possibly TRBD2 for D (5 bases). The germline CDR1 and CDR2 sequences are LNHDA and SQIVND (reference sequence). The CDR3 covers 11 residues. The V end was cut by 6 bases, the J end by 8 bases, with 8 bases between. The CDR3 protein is CASSGNHEQFF. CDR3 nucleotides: TGTGCCAGTAGCGGGAACCATGAGCAGTTCTTC.

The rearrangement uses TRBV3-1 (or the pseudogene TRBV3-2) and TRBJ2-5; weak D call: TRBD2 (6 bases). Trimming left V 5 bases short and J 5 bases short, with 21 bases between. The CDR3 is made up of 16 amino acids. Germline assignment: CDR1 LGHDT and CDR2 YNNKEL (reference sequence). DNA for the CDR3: TGTGCCAGCAGCGGACAAGAGGGACTGGGTAGCGAGACCCAGTACTTC. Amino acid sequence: CASSGQEGLGSETQYF.

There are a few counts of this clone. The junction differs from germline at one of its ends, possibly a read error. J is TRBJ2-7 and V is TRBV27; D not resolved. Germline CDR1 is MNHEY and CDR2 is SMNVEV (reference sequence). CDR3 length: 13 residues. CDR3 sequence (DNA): TGTGCCAGCAGTTTCGTTTCCTCCTCCGAGCAGTACTTC. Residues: CASSFVSSSEQYF.

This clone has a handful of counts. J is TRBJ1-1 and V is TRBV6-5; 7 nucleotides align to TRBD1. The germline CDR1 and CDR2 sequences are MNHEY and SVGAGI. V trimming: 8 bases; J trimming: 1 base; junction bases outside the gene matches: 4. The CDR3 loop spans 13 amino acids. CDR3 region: CASVPGGNTEAFF. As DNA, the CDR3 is TGTGCCAGCGTCCCAGGGGGGAACACTGAAGCTTTCTTT.

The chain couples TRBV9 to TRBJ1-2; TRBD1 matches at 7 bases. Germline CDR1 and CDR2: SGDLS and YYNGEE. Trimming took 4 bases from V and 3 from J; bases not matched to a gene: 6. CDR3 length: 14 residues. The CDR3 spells CASSTSGGYYGYTF. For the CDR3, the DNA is TGTGCCAGCAGCACATCAGGGGGGTACTATGGCTACACCTTC.

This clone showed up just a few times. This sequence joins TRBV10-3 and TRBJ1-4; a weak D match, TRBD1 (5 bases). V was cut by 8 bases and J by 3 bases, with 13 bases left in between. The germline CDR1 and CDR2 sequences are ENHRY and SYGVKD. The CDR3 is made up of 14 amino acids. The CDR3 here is CAIRGEKANEKLFF. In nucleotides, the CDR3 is TGTGCCATCCGGGGGGAGAAGGCTAATGAAAAACTGTTTTTT.

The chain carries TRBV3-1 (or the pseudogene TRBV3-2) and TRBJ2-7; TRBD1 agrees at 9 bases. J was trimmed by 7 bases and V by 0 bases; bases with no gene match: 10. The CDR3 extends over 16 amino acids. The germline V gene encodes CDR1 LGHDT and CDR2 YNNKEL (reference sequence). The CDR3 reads CASSQDGRTGADEQYF. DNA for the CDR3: TGTGCCAGCAGCCAAGATGGTAGGACAGGGGCCGATGAGCAGTACTTC.

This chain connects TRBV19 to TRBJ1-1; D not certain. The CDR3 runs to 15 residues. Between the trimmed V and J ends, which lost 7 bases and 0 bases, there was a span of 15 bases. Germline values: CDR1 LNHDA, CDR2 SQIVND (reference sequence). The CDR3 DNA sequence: TGTGCCAGTATTGAAAGGACGGGAATGAACACTGAAGCTTTCTTT. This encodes CASIERTGMNTEAFF.

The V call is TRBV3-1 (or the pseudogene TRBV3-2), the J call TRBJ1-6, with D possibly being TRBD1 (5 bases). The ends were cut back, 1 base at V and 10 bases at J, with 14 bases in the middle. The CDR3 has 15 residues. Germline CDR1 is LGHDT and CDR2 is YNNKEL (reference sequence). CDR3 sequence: CASSQGGRVYSPLHF. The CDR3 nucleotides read TGTGCCAGCAGCCAAGGTGGCAGGGTATACTCACCCCTCCACTTT.

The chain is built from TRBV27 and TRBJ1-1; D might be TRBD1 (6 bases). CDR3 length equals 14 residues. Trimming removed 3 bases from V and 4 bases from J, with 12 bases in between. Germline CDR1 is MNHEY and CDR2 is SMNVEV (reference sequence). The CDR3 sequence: CASSFAGGLTEAFF. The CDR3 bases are TGTGCCAGCAGTTTCGCCGGGGGGCTCACTGAAGCTTTCTTT.

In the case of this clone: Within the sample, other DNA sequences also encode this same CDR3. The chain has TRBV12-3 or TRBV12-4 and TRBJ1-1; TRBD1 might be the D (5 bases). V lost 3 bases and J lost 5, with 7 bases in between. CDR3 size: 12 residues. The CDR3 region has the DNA TGTGCCAGCAGTTTTGGGGGGACTGAAGCTTTCTTT. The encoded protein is CASSFGGTEAFF.

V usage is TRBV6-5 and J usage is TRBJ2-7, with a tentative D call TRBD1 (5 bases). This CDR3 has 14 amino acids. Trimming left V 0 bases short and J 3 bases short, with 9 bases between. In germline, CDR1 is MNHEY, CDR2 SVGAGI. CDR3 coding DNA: TGTGCCAGCAGTTACTCCGACAGAGTCTACGAGCAGTACTTC. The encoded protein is CASSYSDRVYEQYF.

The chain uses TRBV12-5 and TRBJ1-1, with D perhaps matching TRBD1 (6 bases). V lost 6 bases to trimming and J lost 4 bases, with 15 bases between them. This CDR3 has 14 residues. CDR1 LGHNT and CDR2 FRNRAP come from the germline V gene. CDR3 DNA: TGTGCTAGTGGCCGCTACGGGGGGGCCACTGAAGCTTTCTTT. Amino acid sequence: CASGRYGGATEAFF. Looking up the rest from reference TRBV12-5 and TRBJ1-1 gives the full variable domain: DARVTQTPRHKVTEMGQEVTMRCQPILGHNTVFWYRQTMMQGLELLAYFRNRAPLDDSGMPKDRFSAEMPDATLATLKIQPSEPRDSAVYFCASGRYGGATEAFFGQGTRLTVV.

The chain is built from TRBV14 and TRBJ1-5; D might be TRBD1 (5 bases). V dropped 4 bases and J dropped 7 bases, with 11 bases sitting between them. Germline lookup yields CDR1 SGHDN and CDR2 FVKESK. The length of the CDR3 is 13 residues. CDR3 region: CASSPGGGQPQHF. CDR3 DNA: TGTGCCAGCAGCCCCGGGGGAGGACAGCCCCAGCATTTT.

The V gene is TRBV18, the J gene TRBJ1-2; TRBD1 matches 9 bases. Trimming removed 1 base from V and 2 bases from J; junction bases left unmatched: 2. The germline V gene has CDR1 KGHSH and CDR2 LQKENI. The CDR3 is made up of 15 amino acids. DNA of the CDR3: TGTGCCAGCTCACCACTGGGACAGGGAAACTATGGCTACACCTTC. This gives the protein CASSPLGQGNYGYTF.

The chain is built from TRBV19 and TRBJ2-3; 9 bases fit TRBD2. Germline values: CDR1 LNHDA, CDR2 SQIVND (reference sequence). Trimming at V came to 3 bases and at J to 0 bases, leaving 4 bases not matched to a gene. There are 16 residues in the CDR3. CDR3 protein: CASSISSGTSTDTQYF. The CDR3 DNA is TGTGCCAGTAGTATTTCTAGCGGGACTAGCACAGATACGCAGTATTTT.

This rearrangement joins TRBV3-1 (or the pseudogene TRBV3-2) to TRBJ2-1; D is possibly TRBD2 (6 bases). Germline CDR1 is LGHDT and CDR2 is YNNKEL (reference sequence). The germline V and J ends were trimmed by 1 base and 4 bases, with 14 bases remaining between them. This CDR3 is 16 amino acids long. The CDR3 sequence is CASSQAATSRYNEQFF. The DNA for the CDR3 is TGTGCCAGCAGCCAAGCAGCGACTAGTCGTTACAATGAGCAGTTCTTC.

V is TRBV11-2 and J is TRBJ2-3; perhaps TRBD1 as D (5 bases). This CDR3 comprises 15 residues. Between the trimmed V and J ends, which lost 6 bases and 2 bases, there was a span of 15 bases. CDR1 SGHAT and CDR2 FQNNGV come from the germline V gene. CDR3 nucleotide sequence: TGTGCCAGCAGAGTTAGCCTAGGACACACAGATACGCAGTATTTT. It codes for CASRVSLGHTDTQYF. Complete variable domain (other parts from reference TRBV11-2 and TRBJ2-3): EAGVAQSPRYKIIEKRQSVAFWCNPISGHATLYWYQQILGQGPKLLIQFQNNGVVDDSQLPKDRFSAERLKGVDSTLKIQPAKLEDSAVYLCASRVSLGHTDTQYFGPGTRLTVL.

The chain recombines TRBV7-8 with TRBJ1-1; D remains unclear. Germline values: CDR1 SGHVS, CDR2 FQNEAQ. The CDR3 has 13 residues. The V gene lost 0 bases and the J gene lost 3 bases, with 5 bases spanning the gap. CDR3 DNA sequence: TGTGCCAGCAGCTTAGCTCCGTACACTGAAGCTTTCTTT. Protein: CASSLAPYTEAFF. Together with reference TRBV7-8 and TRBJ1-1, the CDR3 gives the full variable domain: GAGVSQSPRYKVAKRGQDVALRCDPISGHVSLFWYQQALGQGPEFLTYFQNEAQLDKSGLPSDRFFAERPEGSVSTLKIQRTQQEDSAVYLCASSLAPYTEAFFGQGTRLTVV.

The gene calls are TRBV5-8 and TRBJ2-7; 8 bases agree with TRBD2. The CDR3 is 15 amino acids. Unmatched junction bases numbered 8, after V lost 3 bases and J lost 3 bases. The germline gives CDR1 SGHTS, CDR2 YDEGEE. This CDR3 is CASSSDGGVIYEQYF. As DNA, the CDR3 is TGTGCCAGCAGCTCGGACGGGGGGGTTATCTACGAGCAGTACTTC.

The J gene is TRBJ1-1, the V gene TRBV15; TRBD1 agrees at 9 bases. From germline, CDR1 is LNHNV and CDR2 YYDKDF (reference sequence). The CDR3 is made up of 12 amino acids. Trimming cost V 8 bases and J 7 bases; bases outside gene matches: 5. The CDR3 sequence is CATGTGLVEAFF. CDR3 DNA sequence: TGTGCCACCGGGACAGGGTTGGTTGAAGCTTTCTTT.

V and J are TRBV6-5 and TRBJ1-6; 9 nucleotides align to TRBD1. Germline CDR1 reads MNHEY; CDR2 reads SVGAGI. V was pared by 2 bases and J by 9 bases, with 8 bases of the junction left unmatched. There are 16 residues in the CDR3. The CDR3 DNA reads TGTGCCAGCAGTTACGGGGACAGGGCTTATGGTTCACCCCTCCACTTT. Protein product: CASSYGDRAYGSPLHF.

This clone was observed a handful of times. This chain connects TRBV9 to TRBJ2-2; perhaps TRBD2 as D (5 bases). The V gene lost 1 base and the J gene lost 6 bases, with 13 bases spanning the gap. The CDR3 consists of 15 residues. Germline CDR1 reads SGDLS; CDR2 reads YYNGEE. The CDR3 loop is CASSVIGELAGELFF. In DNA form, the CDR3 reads TGTGCCAGCAGCGTAATCGGGGAGTTGGCCGGGGAGCTGTTTTTT. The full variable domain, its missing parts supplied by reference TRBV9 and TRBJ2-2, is DSGVTQTPKHLITATGQRVTLRCSPRSGDLSVYWYQQSLDQGLQFLIQYYNGEERAKGNILERFSAQQFPDLHSELNLSSLELGDSALYFCASSVIGELAGELFFGEGSRLTVL.

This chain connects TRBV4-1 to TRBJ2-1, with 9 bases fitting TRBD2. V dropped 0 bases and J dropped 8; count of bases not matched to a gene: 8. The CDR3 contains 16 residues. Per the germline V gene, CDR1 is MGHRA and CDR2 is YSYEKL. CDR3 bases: TGCGCCAGCAGCCAAGAAGGGGCGGGGGGGCCCGATGAGCAGTTCTTC. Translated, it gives CASSQEGAGGPDEQFF.